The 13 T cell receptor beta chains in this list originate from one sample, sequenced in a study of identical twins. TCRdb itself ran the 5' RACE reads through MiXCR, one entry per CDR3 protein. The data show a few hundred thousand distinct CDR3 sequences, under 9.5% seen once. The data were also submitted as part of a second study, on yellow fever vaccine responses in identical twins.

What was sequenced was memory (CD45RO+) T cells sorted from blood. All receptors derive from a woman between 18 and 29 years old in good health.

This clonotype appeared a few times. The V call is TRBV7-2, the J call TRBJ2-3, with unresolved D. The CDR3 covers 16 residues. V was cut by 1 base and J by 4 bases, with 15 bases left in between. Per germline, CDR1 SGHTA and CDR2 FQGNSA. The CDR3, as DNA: TGTGCCAGCAGCTTAGGGTCGATGGTCCAAGCAGATACGCAGTATTTT. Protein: CASSLGSMVQADTQYF.

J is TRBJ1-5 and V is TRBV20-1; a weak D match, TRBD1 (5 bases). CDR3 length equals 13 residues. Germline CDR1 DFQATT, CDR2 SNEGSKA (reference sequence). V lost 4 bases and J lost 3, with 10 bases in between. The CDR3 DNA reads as TGCAGTGCTACCGGACAAACCAATCAGCCCCAGCATTTT. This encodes CSATGQTNQPQHF.

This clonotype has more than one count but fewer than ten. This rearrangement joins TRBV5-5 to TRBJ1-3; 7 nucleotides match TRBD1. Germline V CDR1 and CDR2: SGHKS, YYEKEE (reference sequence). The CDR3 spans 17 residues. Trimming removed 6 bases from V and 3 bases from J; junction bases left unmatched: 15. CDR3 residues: CASTIGRGTDFGNTIYF. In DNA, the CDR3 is TGTGCCAGCACTATTGGGCGAGGGACAGATTTTGGAAACACCATATATTTT.

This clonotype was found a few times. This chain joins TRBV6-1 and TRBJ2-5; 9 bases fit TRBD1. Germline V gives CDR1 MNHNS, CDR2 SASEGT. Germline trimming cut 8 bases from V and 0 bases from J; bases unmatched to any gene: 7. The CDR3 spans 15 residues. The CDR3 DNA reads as TGTGCCAGCTCCCCACAGGGGGCTTACCAAGAGACCCAGTACTTC. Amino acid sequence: CASSPQGAYQETQYF.

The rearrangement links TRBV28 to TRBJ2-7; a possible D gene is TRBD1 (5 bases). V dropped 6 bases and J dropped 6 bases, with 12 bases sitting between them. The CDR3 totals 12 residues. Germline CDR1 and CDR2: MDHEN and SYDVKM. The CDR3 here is CASSQQVGEQYV. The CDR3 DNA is TGTGCCAGCAGCCAACAGGTCGGCGAGCAGTACGTC.

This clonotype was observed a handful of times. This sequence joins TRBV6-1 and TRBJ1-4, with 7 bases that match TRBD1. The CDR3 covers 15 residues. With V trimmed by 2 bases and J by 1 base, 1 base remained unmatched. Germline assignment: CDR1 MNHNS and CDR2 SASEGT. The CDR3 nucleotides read TGTGCCAGCAGTGAAAGGGACAGAACTAATGAAAAACTGTTTTTT. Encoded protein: CASSERDRTNEKLFF.

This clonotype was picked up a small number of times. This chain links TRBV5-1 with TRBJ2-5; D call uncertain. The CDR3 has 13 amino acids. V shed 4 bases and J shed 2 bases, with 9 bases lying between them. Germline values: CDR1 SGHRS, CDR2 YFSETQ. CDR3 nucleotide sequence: TGCGCCAGCAGCCCACCCATACAAGAGACCCAGTACTTC. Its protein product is CASSPPIQETQYF.

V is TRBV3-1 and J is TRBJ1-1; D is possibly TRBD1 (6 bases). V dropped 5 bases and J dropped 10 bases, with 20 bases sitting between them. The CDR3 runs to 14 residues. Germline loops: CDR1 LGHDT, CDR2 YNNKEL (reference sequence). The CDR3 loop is CASSKGRGRSGAFF. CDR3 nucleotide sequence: TGTGCCAGCAGCAAAGGGAGGGGGAGGTCGGGAGCTTTCTTT.

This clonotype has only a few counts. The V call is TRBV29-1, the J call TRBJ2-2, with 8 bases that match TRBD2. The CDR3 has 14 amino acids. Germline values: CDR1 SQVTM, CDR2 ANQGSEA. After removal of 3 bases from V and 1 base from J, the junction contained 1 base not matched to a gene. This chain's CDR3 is CSVERGENTGELFF. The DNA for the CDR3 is TGCAGCGTTGAGCGGGGGGAGAACACCGGGGAGCTGTTTTTT.

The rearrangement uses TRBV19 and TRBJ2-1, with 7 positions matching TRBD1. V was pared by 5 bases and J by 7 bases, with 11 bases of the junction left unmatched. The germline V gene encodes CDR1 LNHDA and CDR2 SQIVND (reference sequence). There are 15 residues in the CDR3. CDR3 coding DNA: TGTGCCAGTAGTGCACGACAGGGTAGAATGAATGAGCAGTTCTTC. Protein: CASSARQGRMNEQFF.

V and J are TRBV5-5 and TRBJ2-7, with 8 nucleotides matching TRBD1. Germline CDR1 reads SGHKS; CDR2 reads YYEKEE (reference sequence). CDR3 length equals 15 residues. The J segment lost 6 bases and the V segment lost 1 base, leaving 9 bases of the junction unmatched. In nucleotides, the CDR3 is TGTGCCAGCAGCTTGCGGGGACAGGTTCCCCTCGAGCAGTACTTC. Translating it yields CASSLRGQVPLEQYF.

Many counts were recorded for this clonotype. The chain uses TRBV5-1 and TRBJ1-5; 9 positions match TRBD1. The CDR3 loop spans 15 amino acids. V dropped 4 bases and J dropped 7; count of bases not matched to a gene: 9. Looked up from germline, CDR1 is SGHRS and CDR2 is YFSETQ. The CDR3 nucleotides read TGCGCCAGCAGCCCAGGGACAGGGAGGCGCCAGCCCCAGCATTTT. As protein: CASSPGTGRRQPQHF.

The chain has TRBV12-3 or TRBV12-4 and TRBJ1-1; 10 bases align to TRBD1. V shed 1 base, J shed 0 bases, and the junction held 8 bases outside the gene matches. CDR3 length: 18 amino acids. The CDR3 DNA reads TGTGCCAGCAGTTTAGGGAGACAGGGGGCAGCGGTGAACACTGAAGCTTTCTTT. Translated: CASSLGRQGAAVNTEAFF.